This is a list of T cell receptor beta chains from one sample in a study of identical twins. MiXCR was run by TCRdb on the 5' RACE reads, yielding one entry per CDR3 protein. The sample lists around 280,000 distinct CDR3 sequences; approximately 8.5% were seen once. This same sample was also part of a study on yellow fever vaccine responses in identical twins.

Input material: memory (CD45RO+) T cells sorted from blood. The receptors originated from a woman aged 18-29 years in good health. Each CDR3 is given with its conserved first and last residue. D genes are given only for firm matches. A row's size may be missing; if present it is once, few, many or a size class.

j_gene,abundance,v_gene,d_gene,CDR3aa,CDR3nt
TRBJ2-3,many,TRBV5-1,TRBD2,CASSLDGTSGIWGTDTQYF,TGCGCCAGCAGCTTGGATGGGACTAGCGGGATTTGGGGCACAGATACGCAGTATTTT
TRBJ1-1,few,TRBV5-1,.,CASSLGRVTEAFF,TGCGCCAGCAGCTTGGGGCGGGTTACTGAAGCTTTCTTT
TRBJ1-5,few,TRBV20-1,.,CSASAGYSNQPQHF,TGCAGTGCTAGCGCAGGCTATAGCAATCAGCCCCAGCATTTT
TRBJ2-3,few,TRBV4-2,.,CASSQAGGDLTDTQYF,TGTGCCAGCAGCCAAGCGGGGGGCGACCTCACAGATACGCAGTATTTT
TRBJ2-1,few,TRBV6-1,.,CASSRLPNNEQFF,TGTGCCAGCAGTCGGCTACCTAACAATGAGCAGTTCTTC
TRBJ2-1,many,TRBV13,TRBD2,CASSLSFLGTGGYNEQFF,TGTGCCAGCAGCTTATCTTTTCTGGGAACGGGGGGTTACAATGAGCAGTTCTTC
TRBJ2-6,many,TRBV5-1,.,CASSLRGSSGANVLTF,TGCGCCAGCAGCTTGAGGGGTAGCTCTGGGGCCAACGTCCTGACTTTC
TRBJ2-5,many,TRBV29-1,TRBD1,CSVGQVQETQYF,TGCAGCGTCGGACAGGTCCAAGAGACCCAGTACTTC
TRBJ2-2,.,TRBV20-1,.,CSVLGGAKGPANTGELFF,TGCAGTGTACTAGGGGGGGCGAAAGGGCCCGCGAACACCGGGGAGCTGTTTTTT
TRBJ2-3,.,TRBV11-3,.,CASSLSRSGTDTQYF,TGTGCCAGCAGCTTAAGTCGCAGCGGCACAGATACGCAGTATTTT
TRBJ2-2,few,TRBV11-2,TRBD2,CASSRGGGRTGELFF,TGTGCCAGCAGCCGTGGGGGGGGTCGGACCGGGGAGCTGTTTTTT
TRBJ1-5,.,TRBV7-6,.,CASSLGNGGQPQHF,TGTGCCAGCAGCTTAGGTAATGGTGGGCAGCCCCAGCATTTT
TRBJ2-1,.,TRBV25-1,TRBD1,CASSADGTGSVWYNEQFF,TGTGCCAGCAGTGCTGACGGGACAGGAAGTGTGTGGTACAATGAGCAGTTCTTC
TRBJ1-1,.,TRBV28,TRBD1,CASRQGQGAGRNEAFF,TGTGCCAGCAGACAGGGACAGGGGGCAGGTCGAAATGAAGCTTTCTTT
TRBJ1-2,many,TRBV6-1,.,CASSPVPSYGYTF,TGTGCCAGCAGTCCGGTACCTTCCTATGGCTACACCTTC
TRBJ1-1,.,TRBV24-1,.,CATSDATPGNTEAFF,TGTGCCACCAGTGACGCTACTCCGGGGAACACTGAAGCTTTCTTT